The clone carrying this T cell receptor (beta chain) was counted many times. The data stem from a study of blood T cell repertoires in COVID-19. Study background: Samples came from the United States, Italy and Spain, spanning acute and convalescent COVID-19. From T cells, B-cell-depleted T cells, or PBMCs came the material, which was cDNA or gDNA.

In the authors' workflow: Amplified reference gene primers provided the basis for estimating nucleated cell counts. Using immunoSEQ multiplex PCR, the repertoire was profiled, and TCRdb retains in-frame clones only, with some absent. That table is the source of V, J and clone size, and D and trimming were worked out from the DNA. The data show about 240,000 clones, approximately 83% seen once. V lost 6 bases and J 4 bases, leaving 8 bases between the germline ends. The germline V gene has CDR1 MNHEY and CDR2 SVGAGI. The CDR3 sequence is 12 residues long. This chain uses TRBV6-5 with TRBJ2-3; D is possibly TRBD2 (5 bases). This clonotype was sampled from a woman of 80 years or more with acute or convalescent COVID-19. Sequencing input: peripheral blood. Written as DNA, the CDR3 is TGTGCCAGCAGAAGGGAGCCAGATACGCAGTATTTT. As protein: CASRREPDTQYF.